This TCR beta chain was found in a study of blood T cells in healthy people across ages. Broader study findings: Any conclusive comparison of naive versus antigen-experienced cells was prevented by using unsorted PBMCs. Changes in expanded clonotypes were possibly confounded, as the CMV status of donors was unknown.

Only a few counts were recorded for this clonotype. Its specificity is unknown. Trimming at V came to 3 bases and at J to 1 base, leaving 10 bases not matched to a gene. The CDR3 sequence is 19 residues long. From germline, CDR1 is SGDLS and CDR2 YYNGEE. Primers used in a second PCR of about 6 to 12 cycles were a sample-barcoded 5' primer and a J-beta primer mix. A single record per CDR3 protein comes from TCRdb applying MiXCR to the 5' RACE reads. The sample has roughly 1.5 million distinct CDR3 sequences, roughly two fifths seen once. This TCR came from a woman aged 18-35 years in good health. V gene TRBV9 combines with J gene TRBJ2-1; 13 bases match TRBD2. The specimen was blood. CDR3 sequence: CASSAERTSGGPSYNEQFF. The DNA of the CDR3 is TGTGCCAGCAGCGCCGAAAGGACTAGCGGGGGTCCTTCCTACAATGAGCAGTTCTTC.